A single T cell receptor beta chain is shown here with its context. Its antigen is not known. Assay used: immunoSEQ multiplex PCR; TCRdb lists only in-frame clones, some missing. The sample records under 2,500,000 clones, 90% to 96% being singletons. A split of CD4+ cells into CD45RA+ naive and CD45RA-negative memory subsets was performed. These data are taken from a study of shared clonotypes between healthy human individuals. Whole-study findings and limits: As a rule, naive subsets had a larger estimated richness than memory subsets. Non-shared clonotypes showed lower generation probabilities than clonotypes common to all four donors.

Losses at the gene ends were 6 bases for V and 0 bases for J; bases not matched to a gene: 14. The germline V gene encodes CDR1 MDHEN and CDR2 SYDVKM. The CDR3 covers 17 residues. Sequencing input: naive CD4+ T cells sorted from blood. As for subset: CD45RA+ positively selected. The sequence was obtained from a man between 18 and 29 years old in good health. The V and J genes are TRBV28 and TRBJ2-7; 7 bases match TRBD1. The CDR3: CASSSPLPGQHSYEQYF. The CDR3 bases are TGTGCCAGCAGCTCCCCTTTACCGGGACAGCACTCCTACGAGCAGTACTTC.